What follows is one TCR beta chain and its context. This record belongs to a study of blood T cell repertoires in COVID-19. Study context: The study drew acute and convalescent COVID-19 samples from the United States, Italy and Spain. Nucleic acid was either cDNA or gDNA, and it came from T cells, B-cell-depleted T cells, or PBMCs.

Per the original methods: For nucleated cells, counts were estimated from reference gene primer amplification. The data were produced by immunoSEQ multiplex PCR, yet TCRdb's version contains in-frame clones alone and is incomplete. V, J and clone size are those of that table, while D and trimming were read from the DNA. Among fewer than 200,000 clones listed, approximately 83% were seen once. This CDR3 region has 12 residues. The V and J ends lost 5 bases and 7 bases respectively, with 11 bases between them. The rearrangement links TRBV12-3 or TRBV12-4 to TRBJ1-1; D gene ambiguous. The sequenced sample consisted of peripheral blood. The sequence was obtained from a man in his fifties or sixties with active or convalescent COVID-19. In DNA, the CDR3 is TGTGCCAGCAGTCAAGGTTGGAGTGAAGCTTTCTTT. Its translation: CASSQGWSEAFF.